Below, 24 T cell receptor beta chains from the same sample are listed, as sequenced in a study of somatic mutations in cytotoxic T cells in rheumatoid arthritis (dated by TCRdb to about 2017). Libraries were prepared through the immunoSEQ multiplex PCR assay. Sourced from immuneACCESS, this table was stored by TCRdb with only in-frame sequences that have V and J called. A share of the clones is absent; for the studies checked, an unresolved V gene accounts for under half, and the remainder has no known explanation. The sample data list more than 10,000 clones, and roughly four fifths of these were observed just once. The ten biggest clones cover 14% of the sample. What was sequenced was CD8+ T cells sorted from blood. These receptors all stem from a woman aged 55-69 years in good health.

This chain connects TRBV11-1 to TRBJ2-1, with D tentatively TRBD2 (6 bases). Germline CDR1 and CDR2: SGHAT and FQDESV (reference sequence). V was cut by 5 bases and J by 9 bases, with 17 bases left in between. CDR3 length equals 14 residues. CDR3 loop: CASSGGGEFGEQFF. The CDR3 DNA sequence: TGTGCCAGCAGCGGGGGAGGCGAGTTTGGTGAGCAGTTCTTC.

This rearrangement joins TRBV6-4 to TRBJ1-2; a weak D match, TRBD1 (6 bases). The CDR3 covers 15 residues. CDR1 MRHNA and CDR2 SNTAGT come from the germline V gene. The V and J ends lost 6 bases and 5 bases respectively, with 19 bases between them. CDR3 in amino acids: CASRYTRDNRYGYTF. The DNA of the CDR3 is TGTGCCAGCAGGTATACTCGGGACAACCGGTATGGCTACACCTTC.

The count of this clone is one. The chain couples TRBV28 to TRBJ2-1; a possible D gene is TRBD2 (5 bases). Germline CDR1 MDHEN, CDR2 SYDVKM. This CDR3 has 17 residues. The V end lost 7 bases, the J end lost 2 bases, and 21 bases lay between the germline ends. The CDR3 region has the DNA TGTGCCAGCACCGCCCCCCTGACTACCCCGACCTACAATGAGCAGTTCTTC. Its translation: CASTAPLTTPTYNEQFF.

This clone appeared a few times. This rearrangement joins TRBV5-1 to TRBJ1-2, with 7 bases identical to TRBD1. From germline, CDR1 is SGHRS and CDR2 YFSETQ. The V and J ends lost 4 bases and 2 bases, in that order; junction bases with no gene match: 11. The CDR3 length is 16 residues. The CDR3 sequence is CASSDNPGTVNYGYTF. The CDR3 nucleotides are TGCGCCAGCAGCGACAACCCGGGGACAGTCAACTATGGCTACACCTTC.

V and J are TRBV5-6 and TRBJ2-7, with D possibly matching TRBD1 (6 bases). V gave up 0 bases and J gave up 6 bases, with 13 bases separating them. CDR1 and CDR2 from the germline V gene are SGHDT and YYEEEE. The CDR3 runs to 14 residues. The CDR3 nucleotides read TGTGCCAGCAGCTTGGACAGGGCCCACCGCGAGCAGTACGTC. Amino acid sequence: CASSLDRAHREQYV.

The genes are TRBV28 and TRBJ2-3; TRBD2 aligns across 14 bases. With 5 bases clipped from V and 6 bases from J, the junction kept 1 base outside the gene matches. CDR1 and CDR2 from the germline V gene are MDHEN and SYDVKM. There are 14 residues in the CDR3. The CDR3 sequence is CASSRTSGGDTQYF. CDR3 coding DNA: TGTGCCAGCAGTCGGACTAGCGGGGGGGATACGCAGTATTTT.

This clone appeared a few times. The chain carries TRBV4-2 and TRBJ1-2, with 7 bases fitting TRBD1. The germline V gene encodes CDR1 LGHNA and CDR2 YNFKEQ. The CDR3 covers 15 residues. V lost 0 bases to trimming and J lost 5 bases; unmatched junction nucleotides: 6. CDR3 DNA: TGTGCCAGCAGCCAAGAGGAGGGGGCGGAATATGGCTACACCTTC. Its translation: CASSQEEGAEYGYTF.

The chain links TRBV7-9 to TRBJ2-7, with TRBD1 as a possible D gene (5 bases). The CDR3 is 14 residues long. Per the germline V gene, CDR1 is SEHNR and CDR2 is FQNEAQ (reference sequence). V was cut by 5 bases and J by 4 bases, with 15 bases left in between. DNA for the CDR3: TGTGCCAGCAGCCCGGCCCTGGACACTTACGAGCAGTACTTC. It translates to CASSPALDTYEQYF.

The chain is built from TRBV18 and TRBJ1-3; no definite D call. The germline V gene encodes CDR1 KGHSH and CDR2 LQKENI. The CDR3 extends over 14 amino acids. The ends were cut back, 8 bases at V and 0 bases at J, with 11 bases in the middle. In DNA, the CDR3 is TGTGCCAGCATGACACCGAACTCTGGAAACACCATATATTTT. Amino acid sequence: CASMTPNSGNTIYF.

The chain recombines TRBV6-5 with TRBJ2-1; 9 nucleotides align to TRBD2. This CDR3 is built from 15 residues. Germline V gives CDR1 MNHEY, CDR2 SVGAGI. The ends lost 7 bases at V and 4 bases at J; junction bases unmatched: 8. In nucleotides, the CDR3 is TGTGCCAGCACCCGTGGGCTAGCGGGATACAATGAGCAGTTCTTC. Residues: CASTRGLAGYNEQFF.

This clone came up once. The rearrangement links TRBV5-4 to TRBJ2-1, with 7 bases identical to TRBD1. Germline assignment: CDR1 SGHNT and CDR2 YYREEE (reference sequence). J gave up 0 bases and V 4 bases, and 16 bases lay outside the gene matches. CDR3 size: 19 residues. The CDR3 nucleotides read TGTGCCAGCAGCATACAGGGGTCGAGTCGGGATAGCTCCTACAATGAGCAGTTCTTC. Translating gives CASSIQGSSRDSSYNEQFF.

This chain connects TRBV5-6 to TRBJ1-2, with 7 bases that match TRBD1. The CDR3 sequence is 13 residues long. CDR1 is SGHDT, CDR2 YYEEEE, per germline. Trimming at V came to 0 bases and at J to 6 bases, leaving 2 bases not matched to a gene. The CDR3 DNA reads as TGTGCCAGCAGCTTGGGGACAGGAGATGGCTACACCTTC. This encodes CASSLGTGDGYTF.

With respect to this clone: A junction boundary mismatches the germline segment, possibly from a read error. The J gene is TRBJ2-1, the V gene TRBV7-7; a possible D gene is TRBD2 (7 bases). The CDR3 has 17 amino acids. Germline CDR1 reads SSHAT; CDR2 reads FNYEAQ (reference sequence). CDR3 sequence (DNA): TGTGCTAGCAGCTTAGGGGGGGTGGGGAGCTCCTACAATGAGCAGTTCTTC. It codes for CASSLGGVGSSYNEQFF.

A few counts support this clone. The chain has TRBV7-9 and TRBJ1-2; no reliable D call. Trimming took off 6 bases at V and 6 bases at J, with 17 bases between the two ends. The CDR3 spans 14 residues. Germline V gene lookup returns CDR1 SEHNR and CDR2 FQNEAQ (reference sequence). The CDR3 loop is CASSQAGLGDGYTF. In DNA, the CDR3 is TGTGCCAGCAGTCAAGCTGGCCTCGGGGATGGCTACACCTTC.

In this sample, this clone turned up a few times. The chain links TRBV2 to TRBJ2-7; D is ambiguous. Germline-derived CDR1 and CDR2 are SNHLY and FYNNEI. The CDR3 is made up of 13 amino acids. V lost 5 bases and J 0 bases, leaving 8 bases between the germline ends. The CDR3 spells CASSPTVSYEQYF. Here the CDR3 DNA reads TGTGCCAGCAGTCCTACTGTCTCCTACGAGCAGTACTTC.

V is TRBV27 and J is TRBJ2-5; the match to TRBD1 covers 8 bases. Germline V gene lookup returns CDR1 MNHEY and CDR2 SMNVEV (reference sequence). This CDR3 spans 12 amino acids. V shed 6 bases, J shed 7 bases, and the junction held 4 bases outside the gene matches. CDR3 loop: CASRGQEGTQYF. DNA of the CDR3: TGTGCCAGCAGGGGACAGGAAGGGACCCAGTACTTC.

In this sample, this clone turned up once. The rearrangement links TRBV7-3 to TRBJ2-1, with 10 bases fitting TRBD2. The V gene's germline CDR1 is SGHTA and CDR2 FQGTGA. Unmatched junction bases numbered 6, after V lost 2 bases and J lost 5 bases. There are 16 residues in the CDR3. The CDR3 protein is CASSLFSGGTNNEQFF. CDR3 nucleotide sequence: TGTGCCAGCAGCTTATTTAGCGGGGGGACAAACAATGAGCAGTTCTTC. Full variable domain (outside the CDR3, taken from reference TRBV7-3 and TRBJ2-1): GAGVSQTPSNKVTEKGKYVELRCDPISGHTALYWYRQSLGQGPEFLIYFQGTGAADDSGLPNDRFFAVRPEGSVSTLKIQRTERGDSAVYLCASSLFSGGTNNEQFFGPGTRLTVL.

The V call is TRBV29-1, the J call TRBJ2-2; D might be TRBD2 (5 bases). Germline loops: CDR1 SQVTM, CDR2 ANQGSEA. CDR3 length: 16 amino acids. With 2 bases removed from V and 6 bases from J, the gap between germline ends came to 19 bases. CDR3 protein: CSVEFGRGAMAGELFF. The CDR3, as DNA: TGCAGCGTTGAATTCGGTCGGGGAGCTATGGCCGGGGAGCTGTTTTTT.

V and J are TRBV11-2 and TRBJ2-1; TRBD1 matches 7 bases. This CDR3 has 15 residues. The V gene end was trimmed by 5 bases and the J gene end by 7 bases; junction bases not matched to a gene: 11. Germline V gives CDR1 SGHAT, CDR2 FQNNGV. The DNA for the CDR3 is TGTGCCAGCAGCCTCTACGGCGCAGGGGGAAATGAGCAGTTCTTC. This translates into CASSLYGAGGNEQFF.

This clone has just a few counts. V and J are TRBV9 and TRBJ1-5; 8 bases align to TRBD1. The CDR3 contains 14 residues. V lost 2 bases to trimming and J lost 6 bases; unmatched junction nucleotides: 4. The germline V gene encodes CDR1 SGDLS and CDR2 YYNGEE. The CDR3 DNA reads as TGTGCCAGCAGCGTCGGGACAGGCGGTCAGCCCCAGCATTTT. It is translated as CASSVGTGGQPQHF.

This clone was seen more than once but under ten times. The chain recombines TRBV4-2 with TRBJ2-3; D gene ambiguous. CDR3 length: 14 residues. Looked up from germline, CDR1 is LGHNA and CDR2 is YNFKEQ. V dropped 0 bases and J dropped 5 bases, with 9 bases sitting between them. CDR3 protein: CASSQESVGDTQYF. CDR3 DNA: TGTGCCAGCAGCCAAGAGAGCGTGGGAGATACGCAGTATTTT.

The J gene is TRBJ2-5, the V gene TRBV7-6, with 10 bases fitting TRBD2. The CDR3 has 15 residues. V shed 3 bases and J 5 bases; nucleotides not matched to a gene: 6. Per germline, CDR1 SGHVS and CDR2 FNYEAQ. CDR3 sequence reads: CASSLSGGARETQYF. The CDR3 DNA reads as TGTGCCAGCAGCTTGAGCGGGGGGGCCCGGGAGACCCAGTACTTC.

The V gene is TRBV5-6, the J gene TRBJ2-7; D unclear. Per the germline V gene, CDR1 is SGHDT and CDR2 is YYEEEE. This CDR3 has 13 residues. The V end was cut by 2 bases, the J end by 0 bases, with 6 bases between. The CDR3 sequence: CASSFYSSYEQYV. For the CDR3, the DNA is TGTGCCAGCAGCTTCTATAGCTCCTACGAGCAGTACGTC.

The chain employs TRBV2 and TRBJ1-5; TRBD1 matches at 7 bases. The CDR3 sequence is 15 residues long. V was clipped by 2 bases and J by 2 bases; unmatched bases: 3. CDR1 and CDR2 (germline): SNHLY, FYNNEI. CDR3 in amino acids: CASSEQGVGNQPQHF. The CDR3 coding sequence is TGTGCCAGCAGTGAACAGGGGGTGGGCAATCAGCCCCAGCATTTT.